This TCR beta chain was retrieved from a study of T cells in Graves' hyperthyroidism and ophthalmopathy. TCR beta CDR3 regions were amplified from RNA transcripts. In the first-round RT-PCR of the TCR CDR3, the HTBI primer set was used. TCRdb re-called the multiplex PCR reads with MiXCR, one entry per CDR3 protein. The sample lists 470,000 or so distinct CDR3 sequences; more than 20% were seen once. On this clonotype itself: This is likely a read error, given that the CDR3 carries no conserved phenylalanine or tryptophan at its end.

The sequence derives from a man between 18 and 29 years old with Graves' hyperthyroidism. The sequenced sample consisted of blood.

The CDR3 coding sequence is TGTGCCAGCAGCGTAGTAGGGGGCGCAGATACGCAGTATCTT. As protein: CASSVVGGADTQYL. This rearrangement joins TRBV9 to TRBJ2-3; 7 bases align to TRBD1. V trimming: 0 bases; J trimming: 4 bases; junction bases outside the gene matches: 2. This CDR3 is 14 amino acids long. Germline V gives CDR1 SGDLS, CDR2 YYNGEE.